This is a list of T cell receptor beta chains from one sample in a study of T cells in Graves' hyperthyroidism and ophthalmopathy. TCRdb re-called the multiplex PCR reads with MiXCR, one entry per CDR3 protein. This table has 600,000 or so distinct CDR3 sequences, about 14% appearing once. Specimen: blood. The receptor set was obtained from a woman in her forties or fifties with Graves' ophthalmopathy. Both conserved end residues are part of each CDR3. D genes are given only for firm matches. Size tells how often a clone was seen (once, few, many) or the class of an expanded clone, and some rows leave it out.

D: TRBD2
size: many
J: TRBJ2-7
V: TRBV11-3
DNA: TGTGCCAGCAGCTCTAGCGGGAGGAGCCACGAGCAGTACTTC
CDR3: CASSSSGRSHEQYF

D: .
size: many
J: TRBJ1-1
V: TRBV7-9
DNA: TGTGCCAGCAGCTTAGCGGGGGGGGGGAGCACTGAAGCTTTCTTT
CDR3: CASSLAGGGSTEAFF

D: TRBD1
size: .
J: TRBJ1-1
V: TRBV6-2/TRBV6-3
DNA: TGTGCCAGCAGTCGAGGGACAGGGGAGAGGACTGAAGCTTTCTTT
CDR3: CASSRGTGERTEAFF

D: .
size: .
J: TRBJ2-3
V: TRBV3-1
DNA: TGTGCCAGCAGCCAAGAGGAATCTGGTACGCAGTATTTT
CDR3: CASSQEESGTQYF

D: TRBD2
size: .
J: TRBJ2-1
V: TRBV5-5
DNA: TGTGCCAGCAGGACTAGCGGGAGGGGCAATGAGCAGTTCTTC
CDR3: CASRTSGRGNEQFF

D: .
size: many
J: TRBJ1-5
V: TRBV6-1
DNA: TGTGCCAGCAGTGAATATCCGCGGGGTGTGGGCAATCAGCCCCAGCATTTT
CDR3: CASSEYPRGVGNQPQHF

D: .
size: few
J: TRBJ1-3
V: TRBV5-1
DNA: TGCGCCAGCAGCTTGCCGGCTCGGGATACTGGAAACACCATATATTTT
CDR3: CASSLPARDTGNTIYF

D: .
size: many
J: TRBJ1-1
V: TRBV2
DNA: TGTGCCAGCAGCGGTGAGAACACTGAAGCTTTCTTT
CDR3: CASSGENTEAFF

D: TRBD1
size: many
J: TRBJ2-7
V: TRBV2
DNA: TGTGCCAGCAGTCAAGGGACAGGGATAACCTACGAGCAGTACTTC
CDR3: CASSQGTGITYEQYF

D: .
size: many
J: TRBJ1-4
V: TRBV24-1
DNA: TGTGCCACCAGTGACCCGACAGTAGAAAATGAAAAACTGTTTTTT
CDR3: CATSDPTVENEKLFF

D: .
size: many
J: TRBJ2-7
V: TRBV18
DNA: TGTGCCAGCTCACCAACGACGGACTACGAGCAGTACTTC
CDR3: CASSPTTDYEQYF

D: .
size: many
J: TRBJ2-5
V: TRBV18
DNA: TGTGCCAGCTCACCACATCAAGGTGTTGAGGAGACCCAGTACTTC
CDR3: CASSPHQGVEETQYF

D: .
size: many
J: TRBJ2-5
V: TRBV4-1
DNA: TGCGCCAGCAGCCAAGCAAACAGCCAAGAGACCCAGTACTTC
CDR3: CASSQANSQETQYF

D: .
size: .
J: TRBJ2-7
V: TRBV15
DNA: TGTGCCACCAGCAAAGGCCCCCCGGCAGGGACTGCCTACGAGCAGTACTTC
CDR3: CATSKGPPAGTAYEQYF

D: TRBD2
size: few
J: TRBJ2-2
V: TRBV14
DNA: TGTGCCAGCAGAGTAGCGGGCCCGAACACCGGGGAGCTGTTTTTT
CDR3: CASRVAGPNTGELFF

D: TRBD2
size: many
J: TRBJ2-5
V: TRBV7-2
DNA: TGTGCCAGCAGCTTAGGACTAGCGGTAGTCCAAGAGACCCAGTACTTC
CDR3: CASSLGLAVVQETQYF

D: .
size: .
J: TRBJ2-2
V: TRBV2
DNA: TGTGCCAGCAGTGAAGCGGGAGGAATGAGCGGGGAGCTGTTTTTT
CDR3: CASSEAGGMSGELFF

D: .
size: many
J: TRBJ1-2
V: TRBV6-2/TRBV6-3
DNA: TGTGCCAGCAAAACAGGACAGAACAACTATGGCTACACCTTC
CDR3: CASKTGQNNYGYTF

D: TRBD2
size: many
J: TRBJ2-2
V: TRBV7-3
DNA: TGTGCCAGCAGCCGCGGGACTAGCGGGAGGGCCGGGGAGCTGTTTTTT
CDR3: CASSRGTSGRAGELFF

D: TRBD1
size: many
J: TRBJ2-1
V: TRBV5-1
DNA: TGCGCCAGCAGCACGGGACAGGGTGACAACAATGAGCAGTTCTTC
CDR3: CASSTGQGDNNEQFF

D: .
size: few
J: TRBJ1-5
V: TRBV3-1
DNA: TGTGCCAGCAGCCAAGTCAGCAATCAGCCCCAGCATTTT
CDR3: CASSQVSNQPQHF

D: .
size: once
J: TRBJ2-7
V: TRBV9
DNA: TGTGCCAGCAGCGTCACGGGAACTTCCTACGAGCAGTACTTC
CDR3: CASSVTGTSYEQYF

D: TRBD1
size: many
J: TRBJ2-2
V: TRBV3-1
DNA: TGTGCCAGCAGACCACTCCGGGACAGGAACACCGGGGAGCTGTTTTTT
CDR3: CASRPLRDRNTGELFF

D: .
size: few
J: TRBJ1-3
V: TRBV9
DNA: TGTGCCAGCAGCGTTCAAGGGGTGCCCATATATTTT
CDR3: CASSVQGVPIYF

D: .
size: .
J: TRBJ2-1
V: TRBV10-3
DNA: TGTGCCATCAGTGTGCAGGGAGGCGAGCAGTTCTTC
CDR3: CAISVQGGEQFF

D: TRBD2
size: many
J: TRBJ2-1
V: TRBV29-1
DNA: TGCAGCGGTCATAGCGGGAGGGCCCTTGAGCAGTTCTTC
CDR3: CSGHSGRALEQFF

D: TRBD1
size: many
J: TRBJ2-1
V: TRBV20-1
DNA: TGCAGTGCTAGGGACAGGGGTGGTAACTCCTACAATGAGCAGTTCTTC
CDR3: CSARDRGGNSYNEQFF

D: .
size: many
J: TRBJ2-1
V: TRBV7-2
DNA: TGTGCCAGCAGCCCCGTCCCCCTAGCACTCCTTACCTACAATGAGCAGTTCTTC
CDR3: CASSPVPLALLTYNEQFF

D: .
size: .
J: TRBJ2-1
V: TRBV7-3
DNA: TGTGCCAGCAGCTTACGAGGTACTGACCACAATAGATACAATGAGCAGTTCTTC
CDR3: CASSLRGTDHNRYNEQFF

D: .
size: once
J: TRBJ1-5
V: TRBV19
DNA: TGTGCCAGTAGTATACAAGGGCCCCAGAATCAGCCCCAGCATTTT
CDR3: CASSIQGPQNQPQHF

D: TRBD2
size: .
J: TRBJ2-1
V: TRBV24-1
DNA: TGTGCCACCAGTGGCGGGACTAGCGGTGAGCAGTTCTTC
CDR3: CATSGGTSGEQFF

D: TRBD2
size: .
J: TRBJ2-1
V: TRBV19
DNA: TGTGCCAGTAGTCCCCACGGGACTAGCGGGAGTGGTAGGTCCTACAATGAGCAGTTCTTC
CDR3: CASSPHGTSGSGRSYNEQFF

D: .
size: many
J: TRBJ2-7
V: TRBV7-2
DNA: TGTGCCAGCAGCTTAGGGGGTACGGTGGCTACCTCCTACGAGCAGTACTTC
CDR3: CASSLGGTVATSYEQYF

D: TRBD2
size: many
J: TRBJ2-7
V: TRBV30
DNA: TGTGCCTGGTCAACCTCCTGGGGACTAGCGGGAATCGCTACCCCCTACGAGCAGTACTTC
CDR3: CAWSTSWGLAGIATPYEQYF

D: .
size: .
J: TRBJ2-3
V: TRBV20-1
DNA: TGCAGTGCTAGAGATCTAGGGCAGCCAAGTGATACGCAGTATTTT
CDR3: CSARDLGQPSDTQYF